This T cell receptor (beta chain) was identified during a study of breast tumors, draining lymph nodes, adjacent tissues. General observations from the study: Tumors had less TCR diversity than lymph nodes, more than nontumor tissue. Compared with basal-like, luminal-like tumors shared significantly more repertoire with nontumor tissue. Most tumor T cells seemingly derive from lymph node, then expand in tumor.

In TCRdb, the multiplex PCR reads were re-called with MiXCR into one record per CDR3 protein. The table shows approximately 9,100 distinct CDR3 sequences, with roughly 40% occurring only once. This clonotype is hyperexpanded (1% or more) by share. Its antigen is as yet unknown. The CDR3 length is 12 residues. The germline CDR1 and CDR2 sequences are SEHNR and FQNEAQ (reference sequence). V lost 5 bases and J lost 3; bases outside the gene matches: 1. The sequenced sample consisted of tumor-adjacent breast tissue. This clonotype was obtained from a female donor with breast cancer. Some clones in this sample may be carry-over from other donors' samples. The chain carries TRBV7-9 and TRBJ2-7, with 7 bases identical to TRBD1. The CDR3 DNA sequence: TGTGCCAGCAGCCAGGGGGACTACGAGCAGTACTTC. Encoded protein: CASSQGDYEQYF. Together with reference TRBV7-9 and TRBJ2-7, the CDR3 gives the full variable domain: DTGVSQNPRHKITKRGQNVTFRCDPISEHNRLYWYRQTLGQGPEFLTYFQNEAQLEKSRLLSDRFSAERPKGSFSTLEIQRTEQGDSAMYLCASSQGDYEQYFGPGTRLTVT.